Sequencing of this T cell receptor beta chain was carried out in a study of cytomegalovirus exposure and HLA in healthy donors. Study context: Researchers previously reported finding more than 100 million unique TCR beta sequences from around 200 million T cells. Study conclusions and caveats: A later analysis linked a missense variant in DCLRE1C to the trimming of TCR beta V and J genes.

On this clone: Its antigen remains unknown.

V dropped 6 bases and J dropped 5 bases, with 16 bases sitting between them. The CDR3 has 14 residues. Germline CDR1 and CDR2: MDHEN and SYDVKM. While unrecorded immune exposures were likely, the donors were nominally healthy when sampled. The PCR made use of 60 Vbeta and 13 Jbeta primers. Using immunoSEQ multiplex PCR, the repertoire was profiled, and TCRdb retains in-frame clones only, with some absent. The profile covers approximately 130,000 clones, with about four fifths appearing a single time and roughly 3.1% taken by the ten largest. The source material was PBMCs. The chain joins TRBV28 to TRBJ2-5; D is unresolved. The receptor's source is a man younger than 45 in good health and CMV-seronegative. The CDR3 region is CASSPLGSGETQYF. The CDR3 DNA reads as TGTGCCAGCAGCCCGCTTGGGTCAGGTGAGACCCAGTACTTC. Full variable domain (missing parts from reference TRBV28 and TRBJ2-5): DVKVTQSSRYLVKRTGEKVFLECVQDMDHENMFWYRQDPGLGLRLIYFSYDVKMKEKGDIPEGYSVSREKKERFSLILESASTNQTSMYLCASSPLGSGETQYFGPGTRLLVL.